This T cell receptor (beta chain) was captured in a study of blood T cell repertoires in COVID-19. Only in-frame clones appear in the TCRdb table, and some are missing; sequencing was by immunoSEQ multiplex PCR. This sample has roughly 400,000 clones; roughly 92% occur once, and the top ten carry roughly 0.86%. The source material was PBMCs or T cells enriched from blood (not recorded which). The clonotype originates from a woman aged 40 to 55 who had been exposed to COVID-19.

In nucleotides, the CDR3 is TGCAGTGCTAGTACCGGGACAGGCGGTAATGGCTACACCTTC. Translated: CSASTGTGGNGYTF. The chain recombines TRBV20-1 with TRBJ1-2, with 8 bases aligning to TRBD1. CDR1 DFQATT and CDR2 SNEGSKA come from the germline V gene (reference sequence). Trimming removed 3 bases from V and 6 bases from J; junction bases left unmatched: 9. There are 14 residues in the CDR3.